The rows below give T cell receptor beta chains drawn from one sample of a study of identical twins. TCRdb passed the 5' RACE reads through MiXCR, listing each CDR3 protein once. The table records about 390,000 distinct CDR3 sequences, around 9.7% of them present only once. Sequencing used naive T cells sorted from blood. These receptors all stem from a woman aged 45-65 years in good health. CDR3s include the opening cysteine and the closing phenylalanine or tryptophan. D genes are given only for firm matches. A row's size may be missing; if present it is once, few, many or a size class.

J gene: TRBJ1-5; V gene: TRBV24-1; clone size: many; D gene: TRBD1; CDR3 protein: CATSDPGQGNQPQHF; CDR3 DNA: TGTGCCACCAGTGACCCTGGACAGGGGAATCAGCCCCAGCATTTT
J gene: TRBJ1-2; V gene: TRBV20-1; clone size: few; D gene: -; CDR3 protein: CSARKVKQGRWGYTF; CDR3 DNA: TGCAGTGCGAGAAAAGTCAAACAGGGAAGATGGGGCTACACCTTC
J gene: TRBJ2-1; V gene: TRBV5-1; clone size: many; D gene: TRBD2; CDR3 protein: CASSFTGTSYNEQFF; CDR3 DNA: TGCGCCAGCAGCTTTACCGGGACTAGCTACAATGAGCAGTTCTTC
J gene: TRBJ2-1; V gene: TRBV10-2; clone size: few; D gene: TRBD2; CDR3 protein: CASSELAEAGEQFF; CDR3 DNA: TGCGCCAGCAGTGAACTAGCGGAGGCGGGTGAGCAGTTCTTC
J gene: TRBJ2-5; V gene: TRBV9; clone size: -; D gene: -; CDR3 protein: CASSVEEETQYF; CDR3 DNA: TGTGCCAGCAGCGTAGAAGAAGAGACCCAGTACTTC
J gene: TRBJ1-4; V gene: TRBV20-1; clone size: -; D gene: -; CDR3 protein: CSAISQPNEKLFF; CDR3 DNA: TGCAGTGCTATCTCCCAGCCTAATGAAAAACTGTTTTTT
J gene: TRBJ2-3; V gene: TRBV4-1; clone size: -; D gene: TRBD2; CDR3 protein: CASSQGLAGTDTQYF; CDR3 DNA: TGCGCCAGCAGCCAAGGGCTAGCGGGCACAGATACGCAGTATTTT
J gene: TRBJ2-1; V gene: TRBV2; clone size: -; D gene: TRBD1; CDR3 protein: CATPRGRGLSYNEQFF; CDR3 DNA: TGTGCCACCCCCCGGGGCAGGGGGCTCTCCTACAATGAGCAGTTCTTC
J gene: TRBJ2-1; V gene: TRBV12-3/TRBV12-4; clone size: few; D gene: TRBD2; CDR3 protein: CASSLGQGTIYNEQFF; CDR3 DNA: TGTGCCAGCAGTTTAGGGCAAGGGACTATTTACAATGAGCAGTTCTTC
J gene: TRBJ1-6; V gene: TRBV6-6; clone size: few; D gene: -; CDR3 protein: CASSSDSKNSPLHF; CDR3 DNA: TGTGCCAGCAGTTCAGACAGCAAGAATTCACCCCTCCACTTT
J gene: TRBJ1-1; V gene: TRBV12-3/TRBV12-4; clone size: -; D gene: -; CDR3 protein: CASSASGGSFF; CDR3 DNA: TGTGCCAGCAGCGCGTCGGGAGGGAGCTTCTTT
J gene: TRBJ1-4; V gene: TRBV12-3/TRBV12-4; clone size: many; D gene: -; CDR3 protein: CASSFANEKLFF; CDR3 DNA: TGTGCCAGCAGTTTTGCTAATGAAAAACTGTTTTTT
J gene: TRBJ2-5; V gene: TRBV10-3; clone size: -; D gene: -; CDR3 protein: CAISLRGGEETQYF; CDR3 DNA: TGTGCCATCTCCCTAAGGGGGGGCGAAGAGACCCAGTACTTC
J gene: TRBJ2-2; V gene: TRBV14; clone size: -; D gene: -; CDR3 protein: CASSQALNTGELFF; CDR3 DNA: TGTGCCAGCAGCCAAGCGTTAAACACCGGGGAGCTGTTTTTT
J gene: TRBJ2-7; V gene: TRBV18; clone size: -; D gene: -; CDR3 protein: CASSPRRSSYEQYF; CDR3 DNA: TGTGCCAGCTCACCTCGGAGGAGCTCCTACGAGCAGTACTTC
J gene: TRBJ2-2; V gene: TRBV2; clone size: -; D gene: TRBD2; CDR3 protein: CASRLTSGRNTGELFF; CDR3 DNA: TGTGCCAGCAGATTGACTAGCGGGAGGAACACCGGGGAGCTGTTTTTT
J gene: TRBJ2-7; V gene: TRBV3-1; clone size: many; D gene: -; CDR3 protein: CASSQEGGIGEQYF; CDR3 DNA: TGTGCCAGCAGCCAAGAAGGGGGAATAGGCGAGCAGTACTTC
J gene: TRBJ2-5; V gene: TRBV11-2; clone size: many; D gene: TRBD2; CDR3 protein: CASSRSGDQETQYF; CDR3 DNA: TGTGCCAGCAGCCGTAGCGGGGATCAAGAGACCCAGTACTTC
J gene: TRBJ1-5; V gene: TRBV20-1; clone size: many; D gene: -; CDR3 protein: CSARSSGTTNQPQHF; CDR3 DNA: TGCAGTGCTAGAAGTTCCGGGACAACAAATCAGCCCCAGCATTTT
J gene: TRBJ2-1; V gene: TRBV20-1; clone size: few; D gene: -; CDR3 protein: CSATRRDPAYNEQFF; CDR3 DNA: TGCAGTGCTACGAGGAGGGACCCAGCCTACAATGAGCAGTTCTTC
J gene: TRBJ2-1; V gene: TRBV12-3/TRBV12-4; clone size: -; D gene: TRBD2; CDR3 protein: CASSLASLGGTYNEQFF; CDR3 DNA: TGTGCCAGCAGTTTAGCGTCTCTCGGGGGGACCTACAATGAGCAGTTCTTC
J gene: TRBJ2-7; V gene: TRBV6-6; clone size: -; D gene: -; CDR3 protein: CASTVEGRSYEQYF; CDR3 DNA: TGTGCCAGCACCGTAGAAGGACGCTCCTACGAGCAGTACTTC
J gene: TRBJ2-7; V gene: TRBV27; clone size: once; D gene: -; CDR3 protein: CASSLGGVYGQYF; CDR3 DNA: TGTGCCAGCAGCCTCGGGGGCGTGTACGGGCAGTACTTC
J gene: TRBJ1-1; V gene: TRBV5-1; clone size: -; D gene: -; CDR3 protein: CASSFSPGMRTEAFF; CDR3 DNA: TGCGCCAGCAGCTTCTCCCCGGGAATGAGGACTGAAGCTTTCTTT
J gene: TRBJ1-2; V gene: TRBV5-1; clone size: many; D gene: -; CDR3 protein: CASSLAEGSYGYTF; CDR3 DNA: TGCGCCAGCAGCTTGGCCGAGGGATCCTATGGCTACACCTTC
J gene: TRBJ2-2; V gene: TRBV12-3/TRBV12-4; clone size: many; D gene: TRBD1; CDR3 protein: CASSGYRDRGPGELFF; CDR3 DNA: TGTGCCAGCAGTGGATACCGGGACAGGGGGCCCGGGGAGCTGTTTTTT
J gene: TRBJ2-7; V gene: TRBV5-1; clone size: few; D gene: -; CDR3 protein: CASSGTQSYEQYF; CDR3 DNA: TGCGCCAGCAGTGGGACGCAGTCCTACGAGCAGTACTTC
J gene: TRBJ2-1; V gene: TRBV20-1; clone size: many; D gene: -; CDR3 protein: CSASKGYEQFF; CDR3 DNA: TGCAGTGCTAGTAAGGGCTATGAGCAGTTCTTC
J gene: TRBJ2-5; V gene: TRBV29-1; clone size: many; D gene: -; CDR3 protein: CSVGRGRQETQYF; CDR3 DNA: TGCAGCGTTGGCAGGGGTCGTCAAGAGACCCAGTACTTC
J gene: TRBJ2-2; V gene: TRBV5-1; clone size: few; D gene: TRBD1; CDR3 protein: CASSLTGQGRTGELFF; CDR3 DNA: TGCGCCAGCAGCTTGACGGGACAGGGGAGAACCGGGGAGCTGTTTTTT
J gene: TRBJ2-1; V gene: TRBV9; clone size: -; D gene: TRBD2; CDR3 protein: CASSPGTSGSTTYNEQFF; CDR3 DNA: TGTGCCAGCAGCCCCGGGACTAGCGGAAGTACCACCTACAATGAGCAGTTCTTC
J gene: TRBJ2-5; V gene: TRBV6-5; clone size: many; D gene: -; CDR3 protein: CASSPIAVQETQYF; CDR3 DNA: TGTGCCAGCAGTCCGATAGCGGTCCAAGAGACCCAGTACTTC
J gene: TRBJ2-3; V gene: TRBV5-1; clone size: -; D gene: TRBD2; CDR3 protein: CASSFEGLAGADTQYF; CDR3 DNA: TGCGCCAGCAGCTTCGAGGGACTAGCGGGAGCAGATACGCAGTATTTT
J gene: TRBJ2-3; V gene: TRBV6-5; clone size: few; D gene: -; CDR3 protein: CASSYSGPDTQYF; CDR3 DNA: TGTGCCAGCAGTTACTCGGGGCCAGATACGCAGTATTTT
J gene: TRBJ2-2; V gene: TRBV20-1; clone size: -; D gene: -; CDR3 protein: CSARETGNTGELFF; CDR3 DNA: TGCAGTGCTAGAGAGACAGGGAACACCGGGGAGCTGTTTTTT
J gene: TRBJ2-1; V gene: TRBV7-9; clone size: many; D gene: TRBD2; CDR3 protein: CASSLALGLSHNEQFF; CDR3 DNA: TGTGCCAGCAGCTTAGCGCTGGGACTATCCCACAATGAGCAGTTCTTC
J gene: TRBJ2-7; V gene: TRBV25-1; clone size: -; D gene: -; CDR3 protein: CASSDFRANEQYF; CDR3 DNA: TGTGCCAGCAGTGACTTTAGGGCAAACGAGCAGTACTTC
J gene: TRBJ2-1; V gene: TRBV2; clone size: -; D gene: -; CDR3 protein: CASRPPQGIGYNEQFF; CDR3 DNA: TGTGCCAGCAGACCTCCGCAGGGGATAGGATACAATGAGCAGTTCTTC
J gene: TRBJ2-1; V gene: TRBV5-1; clone size: -; D gene: TRBD1; CDR3 protein: CASSLDPASGQGVYNEQFF; CDR3 DNA: TGCGCCAGCAGCTTGGATCCGGCTTCGGGACAGGGGGTTTACAATGAGCAGTTCTTC
J gene: TRBJ2-3; V gene: TRBV4-1; clone size: many; D gene: TRBD2; CDR3 protein: CASSPSVAGASGYTQYF; CDR3 DNA: TGCGCCAGCAGCCCAAGCGTAGCGGGAGCGTCGGGATATACGCAGTATTTT
J gene: TRBJ2-3; V gene: TRBV28; clone size: -; D gene: -; CDR3 protein: CASRTVLADTQYF; CDR3 DNA: TGTGCCAGCAGGACAGTACTAGCAGATACGCAGTATTTT
J gene: TRBJ1-4; V gene: TRBV27; clone size: few; D gene: -; CDR3 protein: CASSLSGFNEKLFF; CDR3 DNA: TGTGCCAGCAGTTTATCGGGGTTTAATGAAAAACTGTTTTTT
J gene: TRBJ1-2; V gene: TRBV16; clone size: -; D gene: -; CDR3 protein: CASSQSAKGGYTF; CDR3 DNA: TGTGCCAGCAGCCAATCCGCTAAGGGTGGCTACACCTTC
J gene: TRBJ2-5; V gene: TRBV20-1; clone size: many; D gene: TRBD1; CDR3 protein: CSAWTGLKETQYF; CDR3 DNA: TGCAGTGCTTGGACAGGATTAAAAGAGACCCAGTACTTC
J gene: TRBJ2-1; V gene: TRBV9; clone size: -; D gene: TRBD2; CDR3 protein: CASSVVGRATHNEQFF; CDR3 DNA: TGTGCCAGCAGCGTAGTCGGGAGGGCAACCCACAATGAGCAGTTCTTC
J gene: TRBJ2-3; V gene: TRBV3-1; clone size: few; D gene: -; CDR3 protein: CASSTSGTANTDTQYF; CDR3 DNA: -
J gene: TRBJ2-5; V gene: TRBV3-1; clone size: -; D gene: -; CDR3 protein: CASSQDPRDSRWETQYF; CDR3 DNA: TGTGCCAGCAGCCAAGATCCCCGGGACTCACGATGGGAGACCCAGTACTTC
J gene: TRBJ2-7; V gene: TRBV6-5; clone size: few; D gene: -; CDR3 protein: CASSYPSLGRIYEQYF; CDR3 DNA: TGTGCCAGCAGTTACCCGAGTTTAGGACGGATCTACGAGCAGTACTTC